The sequence of this TCR beta chain was determined in a study of cytomegalovirus exposure and HLA in healthy donors. Study findings and constraints: A prior analysis recorded that most TCR beta V segments were productive about 87% or about 30% of the time. Presence/absence analyses assumed roughly uniform sequencing depth across donors. Available immune exposure information was restricted to CMV serostatus only. There were over 150 TCR beta chains listed as cytomegalovirus-associated.

This CDR3 contains 17 residues. V was trimmed by 6 bases and J by 0 bases, leaving 18 bases between them. Germline V gene lookup returns CDR1 LNHDA and CDR2 SQIVND (reference sequence). As concerns this clone: Its target is not known.

A multiplex PCR was run with 60 Vbeta primers and 13 Jbeta primers. Clones were sequenced by immunoSEQ multiplex PCR, and TCRdb holds only the in-frame ones, with some missing. There are about 150,000 clones in the sample; over 65% occur only once, and about 4% lies in the top ten. J is TRBJ2-1 and V is TRBV19; D possibly corresponds to TRBD1 (6 bases). Sequencing was carried out using PBMCs. This receptor was identified in a woman in her forties in good health and CMV-seronegative. The CDR3, as DNA: TGTGCCAGTAGCACTCCTTGGACAGTTTTCTCCTACAATGAGCAGTTCTTC. This gives the protein CASSTPWTVFSYNEQFF.